The clone carrying this TCR beta chain showed up many times. Separate cDNA molecules each had unique molecular identifiers attached to them. TCRdb independently ran MiXCR on the 5' RACE reads; one entry per CDR3 protein. This sample carries 33,000 or so distinct CDR3 sequences, almost 6% of them seen once, and the ten largest clones take around 7.6%. This entry is derived from a study of early T cells in non-severe SARS-CoV-2 infection. The CDR3 contains 15 residues. V lost 8 bases and J lost 2, with 18 bases in between. Germline V gene lookup returns CDR1 MNHEY and CDR2 SVGAGI. The V call is TRBV6-5, the J call TRBJ1-1, with a possible D match to TRBD1 (5 bases). This TCR came from an adult who was a healthcare worker with PCR-confirmed SARS-CoV-2 infection or an uninfected control (not recorded which). Sequencing input: whole blood. For the CDR3, the DNA is TGTGCCAGCCTTTTTTTTGCTGGGACCAACACTGAAGCTTTCTTT. It codes for CASLFFAGTNTEAFF.